This passage covers 5 T cell receptor beta chains from one sample sequenced in a study of blood T cell repertoires in COVID-19. The repertoire was sequenced with immunoSEQ multiplex PCR; TCRdb's copy has only in-frame clones and lacks some. The table has 64,000 or so clones, over 75% seen once. Material: peripheral blood. These receptors were collected from a human donor in a cohort sampled during active COVID-19.

The rearrangement links TRBV7-2 to TRBJ2-3; 8 bases map to TRBD2. There are 15 residues in the CDR3. Germline CDR1 SGHTA, CDR2 FQGNSA. The trim removed 1 base at V and 4 bases at J, leaving 4 bases unmatched. The CDR3 coding sequence is TGTGCCAGCAGCTTAGTTGGCGGGAGGCCAGATACGCAGTATTTT. Translation gives CASSLVGGRPDTQYF.

The chain has TRBV6-2 or TRBV6-3 and TRBJ2-1, with 10 bases lining up with TRBD1. Germline lookup yields CDR1 MNHEY and CDR2 SVGEGT. The CDR3 runs to 13 residues. The V and J ends lost 8 bases and 7 bases, in that order; junction bases with no gene match: 5. This CDR3 is CASGRDRGNEQFF. CDR3 bases: TGTGCCAGCGGCCGGGACAGGGGAAATGAGCAGTTCTTC.

This rearrangement joins TRBV4-2 to TRBJ2-7; 10 bases match TRBD1. V trimming: 0 bases; J trimming: 5 bases; junction bases outside the gene matches: 7. This CDR3 region has 16 residues. Germline assignment: CDR1 LGHNA and CDR2 YNFKEQ. CDR3 sequence reads: CASSQDRGTGADEQYF. DNA for the CDR3: TGTGCCAGCAGCCAAGATCGCGGGACAGGGGCGGACGAGCAGTACTTC.

The V and J genes are TRBV19 and TRBJ1-4; 8 nucleotides line up with TRBD1. The CDR3 is 14 residues long. CDR1 is LNHDA, CDR2 SQIVND, per germline (reference sequence). V lost 2 bases, J lost 7 bases, and 3 bases stayed unmatched. The CDR3 is CASSITGQGEKLFF. CDR3 in DNA: TGTGCCAGTAGTATAACCGGACAGGGTGAAAAACTGTTTTTT.

The chain recombines TRBV15 with TRBJ2-3, with 9 bases aligning to TRBD2. Germline V gene data show CDR1 as LNHNV and CDR2 as YYDKDF (reference sequence). This CDR3 spans 15 amino acids. Trimming at V came to 1 base and at J to 3 bases, leaving 2 bases not matched to a gene. The CDR3 region has the DNA TGTGCCACCAGCAGAGCTAGCGGGATAACAGATACGCAGTATTTT. This translates into CATSRASGITDTQYF.